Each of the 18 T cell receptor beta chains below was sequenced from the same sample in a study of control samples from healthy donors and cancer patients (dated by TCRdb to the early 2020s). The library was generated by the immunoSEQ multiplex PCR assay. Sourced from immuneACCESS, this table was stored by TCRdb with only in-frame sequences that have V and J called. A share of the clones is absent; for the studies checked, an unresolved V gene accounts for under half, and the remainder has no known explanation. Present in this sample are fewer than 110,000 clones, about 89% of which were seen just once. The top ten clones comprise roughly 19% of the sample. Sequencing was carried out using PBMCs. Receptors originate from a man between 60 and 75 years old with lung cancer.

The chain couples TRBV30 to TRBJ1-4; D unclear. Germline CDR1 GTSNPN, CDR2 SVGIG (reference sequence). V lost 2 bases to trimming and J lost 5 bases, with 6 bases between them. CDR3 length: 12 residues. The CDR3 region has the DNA TGTGCCTGGAGTCCGGGGAATGAAAAACTGTTTTTT. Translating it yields CAWSPGNEKLFF. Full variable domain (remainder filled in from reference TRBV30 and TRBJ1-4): SQTIHQWPATLVQPVGSPLSLECTVEGTSNPNLYWYRQAAGRGLQLLFYSVGIGQISSEVPQNLSASRPQDRQFILSSKKLLLSDSGFYLCAWSPGNEKLFFGSGTQLSVL.

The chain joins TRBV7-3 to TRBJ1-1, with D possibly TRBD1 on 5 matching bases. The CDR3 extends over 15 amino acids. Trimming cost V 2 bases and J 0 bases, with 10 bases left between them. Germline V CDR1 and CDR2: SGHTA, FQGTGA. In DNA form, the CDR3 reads TGTGCCAGCAGCTTATTGGGGGGAATGAACACTGAAGCTTTCTTT. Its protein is CASSLLGGMNTEAFF.

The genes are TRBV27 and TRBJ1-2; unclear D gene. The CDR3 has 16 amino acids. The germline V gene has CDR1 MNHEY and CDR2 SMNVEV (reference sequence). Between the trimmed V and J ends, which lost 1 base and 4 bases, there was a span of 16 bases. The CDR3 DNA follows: TGTGCCAGCAGTTTATTTAGAGGAGGAGGAGTCTATGGCTACACCTTC. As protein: CASSLFRGGGVYGYTF.

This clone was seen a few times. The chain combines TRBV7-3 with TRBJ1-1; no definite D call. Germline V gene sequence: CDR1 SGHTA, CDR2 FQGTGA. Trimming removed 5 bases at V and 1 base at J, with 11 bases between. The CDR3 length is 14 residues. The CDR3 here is CASSPQPGNTEAFF. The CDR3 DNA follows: TGTGCCAGCAGCCCACAACCGGGGAACACTGAAGCTTTCTTT.

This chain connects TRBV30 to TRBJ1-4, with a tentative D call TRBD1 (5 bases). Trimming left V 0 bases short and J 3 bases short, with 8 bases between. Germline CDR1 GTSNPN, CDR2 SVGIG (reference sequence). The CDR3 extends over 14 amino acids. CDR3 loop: CAWSVWGPNEKLFF. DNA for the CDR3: TGTGCCTGGAGTGTCTGGGGACCTAATGAAAAACTGTTTTTT.

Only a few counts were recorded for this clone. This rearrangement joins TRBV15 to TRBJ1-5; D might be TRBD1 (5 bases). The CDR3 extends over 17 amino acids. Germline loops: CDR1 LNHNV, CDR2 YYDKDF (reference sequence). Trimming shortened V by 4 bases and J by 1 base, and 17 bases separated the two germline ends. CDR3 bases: TGTGCCACCAGCAAACCAGGGACGGGGAGAAGCAATCAGCCCCAGCATTTT. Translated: CATSKPGTGRSNQPQHF.

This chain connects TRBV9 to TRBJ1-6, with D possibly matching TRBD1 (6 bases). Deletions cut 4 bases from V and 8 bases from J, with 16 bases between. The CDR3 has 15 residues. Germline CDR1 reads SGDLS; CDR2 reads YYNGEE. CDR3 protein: CASSNGGGDDSPLHF. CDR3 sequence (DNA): TGTGCCAGCAGCAATGGAGGGGGGGATGATTCACCCCTCCACTTT.

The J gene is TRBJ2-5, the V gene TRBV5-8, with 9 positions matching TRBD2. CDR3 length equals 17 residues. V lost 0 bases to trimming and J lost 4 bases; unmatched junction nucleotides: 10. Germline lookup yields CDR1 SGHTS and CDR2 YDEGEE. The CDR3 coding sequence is TGTGCCAGCAGCTTGGGCAGCGGGGGGCCCCGGGGAGAGACCCAGTACTTC. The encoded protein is CASSLGSGGPRGETQYF.

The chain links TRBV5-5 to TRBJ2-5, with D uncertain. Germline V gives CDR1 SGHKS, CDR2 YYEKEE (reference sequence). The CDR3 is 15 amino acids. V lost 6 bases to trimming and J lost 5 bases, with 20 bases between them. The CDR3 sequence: CASTLLLENEETQYF. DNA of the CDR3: TGTGCCAGCACCCTCCTCCTAGAAAATGAGGAGACCCAGTACTTC. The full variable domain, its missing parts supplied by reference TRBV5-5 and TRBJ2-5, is DAGVTQSPTHLIKTRGQQVTLRCSPISGHKSVSWYQQVLGQGPQFIFQYYEKEERGRGNFPDRFSARQFPNYSSELNVNALLLGDSALYLCASTLLLENEETQYFGPGTRLLVL.

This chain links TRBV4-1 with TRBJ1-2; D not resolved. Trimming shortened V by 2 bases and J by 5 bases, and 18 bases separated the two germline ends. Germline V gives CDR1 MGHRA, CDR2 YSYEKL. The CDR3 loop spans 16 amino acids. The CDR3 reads CASSQIPGGPDYGYTF. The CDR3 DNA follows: TGCGCCAGCAGCCAAATTCCCGGAGGGCCGGATTATGGCTACACCTTC.

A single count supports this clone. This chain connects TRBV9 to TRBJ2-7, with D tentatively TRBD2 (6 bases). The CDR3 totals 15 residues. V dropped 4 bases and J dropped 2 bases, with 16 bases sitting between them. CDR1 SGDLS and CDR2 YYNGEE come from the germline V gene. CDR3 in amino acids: CASSPPGGFTYEQYF. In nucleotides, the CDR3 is TGTGCCAGCAGCCCCCCCGGAGGGTTCACCTACGAGCAGTACTTC.

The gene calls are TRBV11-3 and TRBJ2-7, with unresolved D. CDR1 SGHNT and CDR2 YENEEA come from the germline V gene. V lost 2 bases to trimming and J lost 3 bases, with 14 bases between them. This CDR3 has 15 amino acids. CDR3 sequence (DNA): TGTGCCAGCAGCTTAAAAGGCCTTGCAGTCTACGAGCAGTACGTC. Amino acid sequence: CASSLKGLAVYEQYV.

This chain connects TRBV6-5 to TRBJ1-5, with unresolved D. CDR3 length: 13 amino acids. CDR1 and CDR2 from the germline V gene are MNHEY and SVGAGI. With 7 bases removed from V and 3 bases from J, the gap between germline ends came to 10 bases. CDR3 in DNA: TGTGCCAGCATCGAACAGCCCAATCAGCCCCAGCATTTT. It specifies CASIEQPNQPQHF.

CDR3 DNA sequence: TGTGCCACCAGTGACCCGAAGAACACCGGGGAGCTGTTTTTT. Protein sequence: CATSDPKNTGELFF. This chain uses TRBV24-1 with TRBJ2-2; D is unresolved. The CDR3 spans 14 residues. Trimming took 4 bases from V and 1 from J, leaving 6 bases between them. The germline gives CDR1 KGHDR, CDR2 SFDVKD.

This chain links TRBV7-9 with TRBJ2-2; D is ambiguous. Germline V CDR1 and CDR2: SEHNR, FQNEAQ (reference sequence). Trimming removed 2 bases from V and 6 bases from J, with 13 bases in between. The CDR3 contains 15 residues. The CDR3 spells CASSLRVVGAGELFF. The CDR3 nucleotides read TGTGCCAGCAGCTTAAGGGTCGTTGGGGCCGGGGAGCTGTTTTTT.

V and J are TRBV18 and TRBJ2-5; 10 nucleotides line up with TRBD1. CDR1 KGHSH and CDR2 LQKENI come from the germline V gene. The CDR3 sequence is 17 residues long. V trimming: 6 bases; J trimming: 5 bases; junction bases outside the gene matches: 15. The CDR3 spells CASSQFTTGQGLETQYF. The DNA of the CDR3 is TGTGCCAGCTCCCAGTTTACTACGGGACAGGGGCTGGAGACCCAGTACTTC.

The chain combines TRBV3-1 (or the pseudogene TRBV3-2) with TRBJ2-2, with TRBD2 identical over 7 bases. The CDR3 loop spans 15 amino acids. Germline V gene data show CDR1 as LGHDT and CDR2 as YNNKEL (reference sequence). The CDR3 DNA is TGTGTCTCGGCGACTAGCCCTACAAACACCGGGGAGCTGTTTTTT. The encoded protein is CVSATSPTNTGELFF.

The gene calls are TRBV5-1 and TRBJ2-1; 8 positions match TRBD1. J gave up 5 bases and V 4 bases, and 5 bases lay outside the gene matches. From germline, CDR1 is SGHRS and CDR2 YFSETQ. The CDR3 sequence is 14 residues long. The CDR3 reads CASSKRQGHNEQFF. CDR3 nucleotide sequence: TGCGCCAGCAGCAAGCGACAGGGGCACAATGAGCAGTTCTTC. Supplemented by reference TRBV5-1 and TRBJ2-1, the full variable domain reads KAGVTQTPRYLIKTRGQQVTLSCSPISGHRSVSWYQQTPGQGLQFLFEYFSETQRNKGNFPGRFSGRQFSNSRSEMNVSTLELGDSALYLCASSKRQGHNEQFFGPGTRLTVL.